This T cell receptor beta chain is from a study of spatial heterogeneity in lung cancer. Study details: Sequencing consistently turned up more beta-chain sequences than alpha-chain sequences.

Indicated time point: sample taken at primary tumor resection. There were roughly 78 donors, all of them untreated patients with early-stage non-small cell lung cancer. No cells were sorted before sequencing. The whole RNA sequenced was extracted from tumor, nontumor lung or frozen PBMC. Overall study results and limits: Tumor mutation counts were tracked by expanded intratumoral alpha and beta TCR counts.

This CDR3 has 16 residues. After removal of 5 bases from V and 3 bases from J, the junction contained 8 bases not matched to a gene. Germline values: CDR1 MNHNS, CDR2 SASEGT. TCR cDNA molecules each carried a unique molecular identifier. Each CDR3 protein is one row after TCRdb ran MiXCR on the 5' RACE reads. The table lists 9,500 to 14,000 distinct CDR3 sequences, 14% to 15% of them singletons, with 15% to 17% in the top ten. This clonotype was picked up many times. The antigen remains unidentified. The J gene is TRBJ2-3, the V gene TRBV6-1, with 10 bases identical to TRBD1. The source material was lung tumor tissue, sampled at surgery. This receptor was identified in a male donor with early-stage non-small cell lung cancer. Here the CDR3 DNA reads TGTGCCAGCAGTCCTATACCGGGACAGGGGACAGATACGCAGTATTTT. This sequence encodes CASSPIPGQGTDTQYF.